The entry below gives a single TCR beta chain sequence along with its context. Its specificity is not known. The CDR3 loop spans 16 amino acids. The V gene end was trimmed by 5 bases and the J gene end by 2 bases; junction bases not matched to a gene: 6. Germline V gene sequence: CDR1 SEHNR, CDR2 FQNEAQ (reference sequence). These data originate in a study of shared clonotypes between healthy human individuals. Naive CD8 cells comprised CD45RO-negative, CCR7-positively selected cells, excluding terminally differentiated effector memory CD45RA+ cells. Study-wide findings and caveats: When compared with the clonotypes that were shared by all four sorted-subset donors, the non-shared clonotypes turned out to have lower generation probabilities.

Sequencing was performed with immunoSEQ multiplex PCR; in TCRdb, only in-frame clones are kept and a portion is missing. The table records more than 2 million clones, roughly 95% of them present only once. Sequencing used naive CD8+ T cells from PBMCs. The chain couples TRBV7-9 to TRBJ2-1; 10 positions match TRBD2. The TCR comes from a man younger than 35 in good health. Some clones in this sample may be carry-over from other donors' samples. The chain's CDR3 is CASSGVAGGAYNEQFF. The CDR3 coding sequence is TGTGCCAGCAGCGGAGTAGCGGGAGGCGCCTACAATGAGCAGTTCTTC.